The subject of this entry is one TCR beta chain. Its antigen is unidentified. Treatment meaning: oral pan-JAK inhibitor, 5-10 mg twice daily. The sample belongs to a study of CD8+ T cells in alopecia areata. The study's findings and limits: Normal skin contains resident alphabeta T cells, and these are also sequenced in scalp samples. Lesional scalp, especially alopecia totalis/universalis, showed higher clonality than normal scalp.

cDNA reverse transcribed from extracted RNA served as the sequencing template. Profiling relied on immunoSEQ multiplex PCR, and the TCRdb table lists in-frame clones only, not all of them. The sample records about 210,000 clones, under 40% being singletons. Germline CDR1 MNHNS, CDR2 SASEGT. V was cut by 8 bases and J by 1 base, with 11 bases left in between. The CDR3 covers 13 residues. The starting material was CD4+ T cells sorted from blood, obtained at week 34, from a patient treated with tofacitinib. The sequence was obtained from a human donor with alopecia areata. This sequence joins TRBV6-1 and TRBJ1-1; D possibly corresponds to TRBD1 (5 bases). For the CDR3, the DNA is TGTGCCAGCGCCTGGACAAGGAACACTGAAGCTTTCTTT. This codes for CASAWTRNTEAFF.